This record covers a single T cell receptor beta chain. These data originate in a study of blood T cell repertoires in COVID-19. Study overall: Both acute and convalescent COVID-19 samples were obtained from the United States, Italy and Spain. Sources were T cells, B-cell-depleted T cells, or PBMCs; the material itself was cDNA or gDNA.

Measured with immunoSEQ multiplex PCR; TCRdb has only the in-frame clones, and not every one. The sample shows 200,000 or so clones, around 90% of them seen only once. This CDR3 contains 11 residues. Germline CDR1 DFQATT, CDR2 SNEGSKA (reference sequence). Trimming removed 7 bases from V and 11 bases from J, with 17 bases in between. The sequenced sample consisted of PBMCs or T cells enriched from blood (not recorded which). The TCR was taken from a man under 40 who had recovered from COVID-19. This chain connects TRBV20-1 to TRBJ1-1, with D possibly matching TRBD1 (5 bases). Here the CDR3 DNA reads TGCAGTGGTCTCGACAGCAAGGGGGCTTTCTTT. It specifies CSGLDSKGAFF.